This record concerns one TCR delta chain sequence. This clone was counted a few times. Its target antigen remains unknown. The protein that TCRdb holds for this DNA derives from a much larger clone and differs from the translated DNA at residue 13, which likely indicates a read error; the protein shown here is translated from the DNA. The germline V gene provides CDR1 TSESDYY and CDR2 QEAYKQQN. From the cysteine up to the phenylalanine, the CDR3 has a length of 15 residues. Just the 45-base CDR3 DNA is kept, in frame starting at base 1. These data originate in a study of Vγ9Vδ2 T cells in congenital toxoplasmosis listed by TCRdb under 2021. Regarding the complete study: To diagnose congenital toxoplasmosis, IgG, IgM and IgA serology, Western blot and an in-house interferon-gamma release assay were used. Gamma and delta chain CDR3 repertoires of sorted blood gammadelta T cells were compared between congenitally T. gondii-infected and uninfected infants. Infant repertoires were sequenced at 2 months after birth and at 1 year of age. TCR sequencing covered roughly five infected and more than 9 uninfected infants at 2 months, plus 3 infected and 4 uninfected infants at 1 year. Beyond this particular receptor, the publication reports: Compared with uninfected infants, infected infants at 2 months appeared to have fewer N additions in their TRGV9 and TRDV2 CDR3s, and this was especially true for TRDV2-TRDJ1 sequences. Germline-encoded fetal-type TRDV2 CDR3 sequences seemed to be more prevalent in infected than in uninfected roughly 2-month-old infants, with an in utero expansion footprint being suggested. At 1 year of age, repertoire differences between infected and uninfected infants were less clear than at 2 months. Two months was the earliest age with enough suitable sample material for TCR repertoire analysis, so newborn repertoires were not sequenced. A public TRGV9 clonotype was highly prevalent in both infected and uninfected infants.

The same treatment, consisting of spiramycin and/or pyrimethamine plus sulfadiazine plus folinic acid, was given to mothers of infected and uninfected infants alike. All infants, infected and uninfected, were born by term delivery after more than 37 weeks of gestation. About 1 mL of blood was used to isolate PBMCs by Lymphoprep gradient centrifugation, after which the PBMCs were cryopreserved in liquid nitrogen and shipped to Belgium. After thawing, the PBMCs were labeled with Zombie NIR viability dye and stained with antibodies against CD3, TCR gammadelta, Vgamma9 and Vdelta2. Sorting of CD3+ TCRgammadelta+ T cells was performed on a FACSAria III, reaching a mean purity of roughly 98%. For each sample, RNA was extracted from 8,000 to 10,000 sorted gammadelta T cells with the RNeasy Micro Kit. Each infant was born to a mother who had been enrolled with a primary T. gondii infection during pregnancy. Peripheral blood was collected from the infants at an outpatient microbiology and virology center in Pavia, Italy.

Template-switch reverse transcription with SuperScript II was used to generate cDNA, with TRGC- and TRDC-specific primers combined in a single tube. The TRGC primer was designed so that it would bind both of the constant genes TRGC1 and TRGC2. The KAPA Real-Time Library Amplification Kit was used for TRG and TRD amplification, and AMPure XP bead purification was performed between steps. Index PCR with the Nextera XT Index Kit was used to attach the Illumina sequencing adapters. Sequencing of TRG and TRD amplicons was performed on an Illumina MiSeq with the V2 300 kit, and 150 bp paired-end reads were generated. Turning to the authors' computational methods: Read quality was checked with FastQC version 0.11.8 before further analysis. Reads were aligned to GenBank TRG or TRD reference genes, and CDR3 sequences were built with MiXCR version 3.0.3. Default MiXCR settings were kept, except that 3 rather than 5 consecutive nucleotides were used to assemble TRDD gene segments. N additions, CDR3 length, J segment length and clonotype sharing between samples were computed with VDJtools version 1.2.1. CDR3 sequences that were out of frame or contained stop codons were removed from the analysis. To look for overlap, the infant repertoires were checked against previously published Vgamma9Vdelta2 repertoires from fetal, cord blood and adult blood. TCRdb called clones afresh from the public reads with CATT; identical DNA rows were later merged. The V and J calls shown here were made by TCRdb, not taken from the authors' results. This sample comprises hundreds of delta-chain clones, 3% to 4% of them detected only once. In total, the top ten clones hold about 33% of the sample.

The TCR sequence derives from a child under 10 years old born to a mother with Toxoplasma gondii infection during pregnancy, either congenitally infected or uninfected (not recorded which). Sequencing was performed on gamma-delta T cells from blood. V gene assignment gives TRAV38-2/DV8, but the J gene was left uncalled. The CDR3 region: CAYRSAAGLTDKPIF. The DNA is as follows: TGTGCTTATAGGAGCGCGGCCGGACTCACCGATAAACCCATCTTT.